Listed here are 30 T cell receptor beta chains from one sample, sequenced in a study of cytomegalovirus exposure and HLA in healthy donors. Primers included in the PCR were 60 Vbeta and 13 Jbeta primers. Measured with immunoSEQ multiplex PCR; TCRdb has only the in-frame clones, and not every one. The sample shows 250,000 to 350,000 clones, 86% of them seen only once. Source material: PBMCs. The receptors here all came from a man in his forties or fifties in good health and CMV-seropositive.

V and J are TRBV2 and TRBJ1-1; D possibly corresponds to TRBD1 (6 bases). The CDR3 spans 14 residues. Germline lookup yields CDR1 SNHLY and CDR2 FYNNEI. Deletions cut 7 bases from V and 0 bases from J, with 12 bases between. For the CDR3, the DNA is TGTGCCAGCACGGACAGAATCATGAACACTGAAGCTTTCTTT. Protein: CASTDRIMNTEAFF.

V usage is TRBV30 and J usage is TRBJ2-7; 15 bases map to TRBD2. The ends lost 5 bases at V and 7 bases at J; junction bases unmatched: 3. CDR1 GTSNPN and CDR2 SVGIG come from the germline V gene (reference sequence). The CDR3 runs to 13 residues. The CDR3 reads CAWGLAGGLEQYF. The CDR3 region has the DNA TGTGCCTGGGGACTAGCGGGAGGGCTAGAGCAGTACTTC. The whole variable domain, remainder taken from reference TRBV30 and TRBJ2-7, is SQTIHQWPATLVQPVGSPLSLECTVEGTSNPNLYWYRQAAGRGLQLLFYSVGIGQISSEVPQNLSASRPQDRQFILSSKKLLLSDSGFYLCAWGLAGGLEQYFGPGTRLTVT.

CDR3 sequence: CASSVDQGPIPQHF. The DNA for the CDR3 is TGTGCCAGCAGCGTAGATCAGGGCCCTATCCCCCAGCATTTT. This chain uses TRBV9 with TRBJ1-5, with D possibly matching TRBD1 (5 bases). This CDR3 has 14 residues. V gave up 0 bases and J gave up 10 bases, with 14 bases separating them. CDR1 and CDR2 from the germline V gene are SGDLS and YYNGEE.

The genes are TRBV7-6 and TRBJ2-7, with 8 bases identical to TRBD2. Germline V gene sequence: CDR1 SGHVS, CDR2 FNYEAQ. J gave up 5 bases and V 1 base, and 7 bases lay outside the gene matches. The CDR3 contains 15 residues. In DNA form, the CDR3 reads TGTGCCAGCAGCTTAGGGAGCGGGAGATCCAACGAGCAGTACTTC. This encodes CASSLGSGRSNEQYF. The whole variable domain, remainder taken from reference TRBV7-6 and TRBJ2-7, is GAGVSQSPRYKVTKRGQDVALRCDPISGHVSLYWYRQALGQGPEFLTYFNYEAQQDKSGLPNDRFSAERPEGSISTLTIQRTEQRDSAMYRCASSLGSGRSNEQYFGPGTRLTVT.

The V call is TRBV28, the J call TRBJ2-7, with 7 nucleotides matching TRBD1. Germline V gene data show CDR1 as MDHEN and CDR2 as SYDVKM. The ends lost 5 bases at V and 2 bases at J; junction bases unmatched: 9. There are 15 residues in the CDR3. In DNA form, the CDR3 reads TGTGCCAGCAGTCCATCAGGCCAGGGGGCCTACGAGCAGTACTTC. Residues: CASSPSGQGAYEQYF.

This chain connects TRBV2 to TRBJ2-5; TRBD2 matches 10 bases. This CDR3 region has 16 residues. The germline V gene has CDR1 SNHLY and CDR2 FYNNEI. After removal of 6 bases from V and 2 bases from J, the junction contained 9 bases not matched to a gene. The CDR3 nucleotides are TGTGCCAGCAGAGACGGACTAGCGGTACTACAAGAGACCCAGTACTTC. Translating it yields CASRDGLAVLQETQYF.

The chain carries TRBV6-1 and TRBJ1-5, with 7 bases that match TRBD1. Trimming removed 2 bases from V and 5 bases from J; junction bases left unmatched: 12. The germline V gene encodes CDR1 MNHNS and CDR2 SASEGT. The CDR3 sequence is 17 residues long. The CDR3 is CASSEPTGYAPHQPQHF. For the CDR3, the DNA is TGTGCCAGCAGTGAACCGACAGGGTACGCTCCGCATCAGCCCCAGCATTTT.

With regard to this clone: The sample contains more than one DNA sequence encoding this CDR3. This chain connects TRBV2 to TRBJ1-5; the match to TRBD1 covers 10 bases. V dropped 5 bases and J dropped 2; count of bases not matched to a gene: 3. Germline V gene data show CDR1 as SNHLY and CDR2 as FYNNEI. This CDR3 is built from 15 residues. CDR3 region: CASSRQGAGNQPQHF. The CDR3 DNA reads as TGTGCCAGCAGTAGACAGGGGGCAGGCAATCAGCCCCAGCATTTT.

This chain uses TRBV27 with TRBJ2-1; 7 bases fit TRBD2. The CDR3 covers 18 residues. CDR1 is MNHEY and CDR2 is SMNVEV in the germline V gene (reference sequence). V was clipped by 0 bases and J by 5 bases; unmatched bases: 13. The CDR3: CASSLSSLRGSRDNEQFF. CDR3 DNA sequence: TGTGCCAGCAGTTTATCCTCCCTCCGCGGGAGTAGGGACAATGAGCAGTTCTTC.

V and J are TRBV10-3 and TRBJ2-7; no definite D call. Germline V gene data show CDR1 as ENHRY and CDR2 as SYGVKD. The CDR3 runs 14 residues. Trimming shortened V by 4 bases and J by 2 bases, and 12 bases separated the two germline ends. In nucleotides, the CDR3 is TGTGCCATCAGTGTTTACAATCCCACCTACGAGCAGTACTTC. Protein product: CAISVYNPTYEQYF.

The chain recombines TRBV20-1 with TRBJ2-7; a possible D gene is TRBD2 (6 bases). Germline values: CDR1 DFQATT, CDR2 SNEGSKA (reference sequence). This CDR3 region has 11 residues. V lost 3 bases and J lost 9, with 12 bases in between. The CDR3 loop reads CSASGGNSQYF. CDR3 nucleotides: TGCAGTGCTAGTGGAGGGAATTCGCAGTACTTC.

CDR3 region: CSVRTSGRLNTQYF. In DNA, the CDR3 is TGCAGCGTTCGTACTAGCGGGAGACTAAATACGCAGTATTTT. The chain links TRBV29-1 to TRBJ2-3; 11 positions match TRBD2. The trim removed 5 bases at V and 7 bases at J, leaving 8 bases unmatched. Germline CDR1 is SQVTM and CDR2 is ANQGSEA. This CDR3 spans 14 amino acids.

V and J are TRBV7-9 and TRBJ1-1; D gene unclear. The germline CDR1 and CDR2 sequences are SEHNR and FQNEAQ (reference sequence). This CDR3 region has 13 residues. V was shortened by 3 bases and J by 1 base, with 6 bases between the two germline ends. CDR3 DNA: TGTGCCAGCAGCTTCACTAGGAACACTGAAGCTTTCTTT. Translation: CASSFTRNTEAFF.

This chain uses TRBV4-3 with TRBJ1-3, with D maybe TRBD1 (6 bases). Looked up from germline, CDR1 is LGHNA and CDR2 is YSLEER. The germline V and J ends were trimmed by 5 bases and 2 bases, with 19 bases remaining between them. The CDR3 is 17 residues long. CDR3 nucleotides: TGCGCCAGCAGCAGTGGTTACAGGGACCAGACTGGAAACACCATATATTTT. Translated, it gives CASSSGYRDQTGNTIYF.

This clone came up a few times. The chain joins TRBV6-4 to TRBJ2-1, with 7 bases aligning to TRBD1. This CDR3 is 14 amino acids long. Germline loops: CDR1 MRHNA, CDR2 SNTAGT. The V and J ends lost 7 bases and 0 bases, in that order; junction bases with no gene match: 3. CDR3 in DNA: TGTGCCAGCAAACGGGACAGCTCCTACAATGAGCAGTTCTTC. Translated: CASKRDSSYNEQFF.

The chain has TRBV4-1 and TRBJ1-5; no firm D call. Per germline, CDR1 MGHRA and CDR2 YSYEKL. The CDR3 extends over 15 amino acids. V was trimmed by 4 bases and J by 6 bases, leaving 16 bases between them. The CDR3 region has the DNA TGCGCCAGCAGCCGAAACGGCCAAGGAGGTCAGCCCCAGCATTTT. This sequence encodes CASSRNGQGGQPQHF.

This clone was counted between two and nine times. The chain carries TRBV5-6 and TRBJ1-5; D remains ambiguous. The CDR3 consists of 12 residues. Trimming pared 3 bases from V and 7 bases from J, leaving 8 bases between. Germline V gene data show CDR1 as SGHDT and CDR2 as YYEEEE. CDR3 in amino acids: CASSSGNQPQHF. The DNA of the CDR3 is TGTGCCAGCAGCTCGGGGAACCAGCCCCAGCATTTT.

This rearrangement joins TRBV5-6 to TRBJ1-1; D gene uncertain. Per the germline V gene, CDR1 is SGHDT and CDR2 is YYEEEE. The CDR3 covers 12 residues. The V end was cut by 4 bases, the J end by 4 bases, with 8 bases between. The CDR3 bases are TGTGCCAGCAGCCCGGGAGGCACTGAAGCTTTCTTT. It codes for CASSPGGTEAFF. Complete variable domain (other parts from reference TRBV5-6 and TRBJ1-1): DAGVTQSPTHLIKTRGQQVTLRCSPKSGHDTVSWYQQALGQGPQFIFQYYEEEERQRGNFPDRFSGHQFPNYSSELNVNALLLGDSALYLCASSPGGTEAFFGQGTRLTVV.

This chain uses TRBV30 with TRBJ2-1; 7 bases agree with TRBD1. This CDR3 spans 13 amino acids. Germline CDR1 and CDR2: GTSNPN and SVGIG (reference sequence). Losses at the gene ends were 4 bases for V and 9 bases for J; bases not matched to a gene: 9. The DNA of the CDR3 is TGTGCCTGGAATGGACAGGTTTCGGGTGAGCAGTTCTTC. Protein: CAWNGQVSGEQFF.

V is TRBV5-4 and J is TRBJ2-7; 11 bases line up with TRBD2. The ends lost 5 bases at V and 5 bases at J; junction bases unmatched: 9. CDR1 is SGHNT, CDR2 YYREEE, per germline (reference sequence). This CDR3 comprises 15 residues. This chain's CDR3 is CASRRTGLAENEQYF. Here the CDR3 DNA reads TGTGCCAGCAGAAGGACGGGACTAGCGGAAAACGAGCAGTACTTC.

CDR3 DNA sequence: TGTGCCAGCAGCTTGTCGGGAGGGGCTTCGGGCTACACCTTC. Protein product: CASSLSGGASGYTF. The chain links TRBV5-6 to TRBJ1-2; maybe TRBD1 (5 bases). In germline, CDR1 is SGHDT, CDR2 YYEEEE. This CDR3 is built from 14 residues. The V and J ends lost 1 base and 8 bases respectively, with 15 bases between them. Using reference TRBV5-6 and TRBJ1-2 for the parts outside the CDR3, the full variable domain is DAGVTQSPTHLIKTRGQQVTLRCSPKSGHDTVSWYQQALGQGPQFIFQYYEEEERQRGNFPDRFSGHQFPNYSSELNVNALLLGDSALYLCASSLSGGASGYTFGSGTRLTVV.

J is TRBJ2-1 and V is TRBV28; TRBD1 agrees at 10 bases. J gave up 3 bases and V 7 bases, and 6 bases lay outside the gene matches. Germline V gene sequence: CDR1 MDHEN, CDR2 SYDVKM. CDR3 length: 15 amino acids. The CDR3 region has the DNA TGTGCCAGCACCGAGGGACAGGGGTACTACAATGAGCAGTTCTTC. This translates into CASTEGQGYYNEQFF.

This sequence joins TRBV13 and TRBJ2-4, with D tentatively TRBD1 (6 bases). This CDR3 comprises 19 residues. V was clipped by 4 bases and J by 0 bases, with 22 bases between them. CDR1 and CDR2 (germline): PRHDT, FYEKMQ (reference sequence). The CDR3 DNA is TGTGCCAGCAGCTCGCAGCCCTTGGACAGAAGGATAGCCAAAAACATTCAGTACTTC. It is translated as CASSSQPLDRRIAKNIQYF.

The V gene is TRBV5-1, the J gene TRBJ2-3; possibly TRBD1 for D (6 bases). Trimming left V 1 base short and J 4 bases short, with 10 bases between. Germline assignment: CDR1 SGHRS and CDR2 YFSETQ. The CDR3 loop spans 14 amino acids. CDR3 nucleotides: TGCGCCAGCAGCTTGCCAGGGGCCGCAGATACGCAGTATTTT. Protein sequence: CASSLPGAADTQYF.

This chain uses TRBV7-2 with TRBJ2-5, with a possible D match to TRBD1 (7 bases). Trimming removed 6 bases from V and 5 bases from J, with 16 bases in between. Germline lookup yields CDR1 SGHTA and CDR2 FQGNSA. This CDR3 region has 14 residues. For the CDR3, the DNA is TGTGCCAGCAGTCGTGACAGGGCGGGGGAGACCCAGTACTTC. Amino acid sequence: CASSRDRAGETQYF.

This clone was found once. This chain joins TRBV4-3 and TRBJ1-3; no reliable D call. The V gene lost 4 bases and the J gene lost 1 base, with 8 bases spanning the gap. Looked up from germline, CDR1 is LGHNA and CDR2 is YSLEER. The CDR3 contains 14 residues. This chain's CDR3 is CASSPRSSGNTIYF. The DNA of the CDR3 is TGCGCCAGCAGCCCTCGGAGTTCTGGAAACACCATATATTTT.

J is TRBJ1-3 and V is TRBV2, with D hard to call. CDR3 size: 17 residues. Trimming took 3 bases from V and 0 from J, leaving 15 bases between them. Germline-derived CDR1 and CDR2 are SNHLY and FYNNEI. This CDR3 is CASSDPAQAVSGNTIYF. The CDR3 nucleotides read TGTGCCAGCAGTGACCCCGCCCAGGCCGTCTCTGGAAACACCATATATTTT.

The genes are TRBV9 and TRBJ2-7; D call uncertain. Germline V gene data show CDR1 as SGDLS and CDR2 as YYNGEE. CDR3 length: 14 residues. V gave up 0 bases and J gave up 4 bases, with 11 bases separating them. The CDR3 coding sequence is TGTGCCAGCAGCGTAGGGGCCCACAGTTACGAGCAGTACTTC. This codes for CASSVGAHSYEQYF.

The CDR3 here is CASSYSSGISYEQYF. The CDR3 nucleotides are TGTGCCAGCAGTTACTCTTCAGGGATCTCCTACGAGCAGTACTTC. The chain joins TRBV6-5 to TRBJ2-5; perhaps TRBD1 as D (5 bases). The J call is doubtful: the DNA matches TRBJ2-7 better. Germline V lookup: CDR1 MNHEY, CDR2 SVGAGI. This CDR3 region has 15 residues.

This chain uses TRBV7-9 with TRBJ1-2; 9 nucleotides line up with TRBD1. Per the germline V gene, CDR1 is SEHNR and CDR2 is FQNEAQ (reference sequence). V lost 4 bases and J lost 0; bases outside the gene matches: 9. The CDR3 spans 17 residues. CDR3 sequence: CASSSLTGGNSNYGYTF. Written as DNA, the CDR3 is TGTGCCAGCAGCTCACTGACAGGGGGAAACTCTAACTATGGCTACACCTTC.